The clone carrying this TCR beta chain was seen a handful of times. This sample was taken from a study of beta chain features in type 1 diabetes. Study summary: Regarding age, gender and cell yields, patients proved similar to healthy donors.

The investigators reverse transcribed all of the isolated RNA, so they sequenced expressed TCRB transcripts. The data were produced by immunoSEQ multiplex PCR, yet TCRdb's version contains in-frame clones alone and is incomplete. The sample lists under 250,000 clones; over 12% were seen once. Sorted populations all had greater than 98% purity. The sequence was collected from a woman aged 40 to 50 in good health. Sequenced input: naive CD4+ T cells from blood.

In DNA, the CDR3 is TGTGCCAGCAGCATCCGACAGGGAGTCTACGAGCAGTACTTC. This gives the protein CASSIRQGVYEQYF. This sequence joins TRBV7-2 and TRBJ2-7; 7 bases are shared with TRBD1. This CDR3 comprises 14 residues. V lost 5 bases, J lost 3 bases, and 7 bases stayed unmatched. Per the germline V gene, CDR1 is SGHTA and CDR2 is FQGNSA. Full variable domain (outside the CDR3, taken from reference TRBV7-2 and TRBJ2-7): GAGVSQSPSNKVTEKGKDVELRCDPISGHTALYWYRQSLGQGLEFLIYFQGNSAPDKSGLPSDRFSAERTGGSVSTLTIQRTQQEDSAVYLCASSIRQGVYEQYFGPGTRLTVT.